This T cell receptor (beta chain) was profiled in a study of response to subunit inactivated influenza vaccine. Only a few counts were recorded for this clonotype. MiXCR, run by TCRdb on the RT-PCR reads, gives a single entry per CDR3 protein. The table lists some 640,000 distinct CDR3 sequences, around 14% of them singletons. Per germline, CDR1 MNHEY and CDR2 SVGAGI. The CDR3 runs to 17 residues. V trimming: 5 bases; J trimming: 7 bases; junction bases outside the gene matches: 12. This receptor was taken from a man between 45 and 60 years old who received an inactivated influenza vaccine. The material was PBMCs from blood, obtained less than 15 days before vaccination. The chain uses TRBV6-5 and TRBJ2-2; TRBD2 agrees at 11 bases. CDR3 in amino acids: CASSQHSSGRANGELFF. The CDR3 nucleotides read TGTGCCAGCAGTCAACACAGTAGCGGGAGGGCGAACGGGGAGCTGTTTTTT.